The text below deals with one T cell receptor beta chain. The table came from immunoSEQ multiplex PCR; TCRdb's copy has only in-frame clones and leaves some out. The data hold some 510,000 clones, with about four fifths observed a single time. These data originate in a study of shared clonotypes between healthy human individuals. There are 13 residues in the CDR3. V was clipped by 4 bases and J by 3 bases, with 8 bases between them. Germline CDR1 and CDR2: SGHRS and YFSETQ. Sequences were obtained from PBMCs. The sequence derives from a middle-aged woman in good health. Some clones in this sample may be carry-over from other donors' samples. The V call is TRBV5-1, the J call TRBJ1-5; D is uncertain. As DNA, the CDR3 is TGCGCCAGCAGCGCCGACCTCAATCAGCCCCAGCATTTT. This sequence encodes CASSADLNQPQHF.